Listed below are T cell receptor beta chains from one sample, sequenced in a study of blood T cell repertoires in COVID-19. Using immunoSEQ multiplex PCR, the repertoire was profiled, and TCRdb retains in-frame clones only, with some absent. Of approximately 220,000 clones in the sample, around 80% were seen once. The sequenced sample was peripheral blood. All receptors come from a man in his forties or fifties with acute or convalescent COVID-19. Each CDR3 is given with its conserved first and last residue. The D gene is left open where the match is weak. Only some rows state a clone size, as once, few, many or a class for expanded clones.

d_call j_call clone_size cdr3_length v_call cdr3_nt cdr3_aa
TRBD2 TRBJ2-1 NA 16 TRBV11-2 TGTGCCAGCAGCTCCATTACTAGCGCCCATTTCAATGAGCAGTTCTTC CASSSITSAHFNEQFF
TRBD2 TRBJ2-1 NA 17 TRBV29-1 TGCAGCGTTGAATTATTTACGGGCGGGAGGGCCTATAATGAGCAGTTCTTC CSVELFTGGRAYNEQFF
NA TRBJ1-2 NA 15 TRBV30 TGTGCCTGGAGTGTAGTCAGGGGTCCTAACTATGGCTACACCTTC CAWSVVRGPNYGYTF
NA TRBJ1-1 NA 13 TRBV27 TGTGCCAGCAGTTTTATGAGCGGAGATGAAGCTTTCTTT CASSFMSGDEAFF
TRBD2 TRBJ2-1 NA 16 TRBV24-1 TGTGCCACCAGTTCTGGGGCTAGCGGGAGCTTCTATGAGCAGTTCTTC CATSSGASGSFYEQFF
TRBD1 TRBJ2-5 once 14 TRBV7-8 TGTGCCAGCAGCCGGGGACAGAACCAAGAGACCCAGTACTTC CASSRGQNQETQYF
NA TRBJ1-1 NA 13 TRBV3-1/TRBV3-2 TGTGCCAGCAGTCAAGTGGTAGAGACTGAAGCTTTCTTT CASSQVVETEAFF
NA TRBJ2-5 NA 14 TRBV5-1 TGCGCCAGCAGCTTGTTGGTAGGGAGGGAGACCCAGTACTTC CASSLLVGRETQYF
TRBD2 TRBJ2-5 NA 14 TRBV5-4 TGTGCCAGCAGCTTATGGGGGGGTGGAGAGACCCAGTACTTC CASSLWGGGETQYF
NA TRBJ1-1 NA 15 TRBV5-4 TGTGCCAGCAGCCTCGGGGGGGCCATGAACACTGAAGCTTTCTTT CASSLGGAMNTEAFF
NA TRBJ1-2 once 14 TRBV3-1/TRBV3-2 TGTGCCAGCAGCCAAGACCAGGTGGGCCCTGGCTACACCTTC CASSQDQVGPGYTF
NA TRBJ2-1 NA 14 TRBV15 TGTGCCACCAGCAGAGATCAGGCGAACAATGAGCAGTTCTTC CATSRDQANNEQFF
TRBD1 TRBJ2-7 NA 13 TRBV19 TGTGCCAGTAGTATAGGACAGGGGGGCGAGCAGTACTTC CASSIGQGGEQYF
NA TRBJ2-3 NA 13 TRBV5-1 TGCGCCAGCAGCTTGGGGGCCCCAGATACGCAGTATTTT CASSLGAPDTQYF
TRBD1 TRBJ1-1 once 13 TRBV3-1/TRBV3-2 TGTGCCAGCAGCTTTGGACAGGGGGCAGACGCTTTCTTT CASSFGQGADAFF
NA TRBJ2-2 NA 16 TRBV7-3 TGTGCCAGCAGCCAGACTCCTACCTCGAACACCGGGGAGCTGTTTTTT CASSQTPTSNTGELFF
TRBD1 TRBJ2-1 NA 18 TRBV5-1 TGCGCCAGCAGCTTGTTTAGTTTGGGGACAGGGAGCTACGCTGAGCAGTTCTTC CASSLFSLGTGSYAEQFF
TRBD1 TRBJ1-5 NA 17 TRBV11-2 TGTGCCAGCAGCTCTTCTCCTCTGACAGGGTGGAATCAGCCCCAGCATTTT CASSSSPLTGWNQPQHF
NA TRBJ1-2 NA 15 TRBV18 TGTGCCAGCTCACCACCGGAGGGTTGGTTCCCTGGCTACACCTTC CASSPPEGWFPGYTF
TRBD1 TRBJ1-6 NA 14 TRBV7-9 TGTGCCAGCAGCTTGGGACAGGGTGGATCACCCCTCCACTTT CASSLGQGGSPLHF
TRBD2 TRBJ2-3 NA 16 TRBV5-1 TGCGCCAGCAGCACCCGACTAGCGGGAGGTGCAGATACGCAGTATTTT CASSTRLAGGADTQYF
NA TRBJ2-7 NA 15 TRBV5-6 TGTGCCAGCAGCTTGGAGGGGGGGAAAACCTACGAGCAGTACTTC CASSLEGGKTYEQYF
NA TRBJ2-7 NA 14 TRBV5-1 TGCGCCAGTTCCCACAGTCCGAGCTCCTACGAGCAGTACTTC CASSHSPSSYEQYF
NA TRBJ1-6 NA 14 TRBV7-9 TGTGCCAGCAGCCCCCCCCTTTATAATTCACCCCTCCACTTT CASSPPLYNSPLHF
TRBD1 TRBJ1-2 NA 16 TRBV6-2/TRBV6-3 TGTGCCAGCAGTTACAGGAACCGGGACAGGGGCATAGGCTACACCTTC CASSYRNRDRGIGYTF
NA TRBJ2-1 NA 15 TRBV9 TGTGCCAGCAGCGCGACGACAGTATCCTACAATGAGCAGTTCTTC CASSATTVSYNEQFF
NA TRBJ2-7 NA 15 TRBV19 TGTGCCAGTAGTATTGGATTCAGGGGAATCGGCGAGCAGTACTTC CASSIGFRGIGEQYF
TRBD1 TRBJ1-4 NA 14 TRBV27 TGTGCCAGCAGTTTAGGGACAGGTTATGAAAAACTGTTTTTT CASSLGTGYEKLFF
NA TRBJ2-5 NA 13 TRBV30 TGTGCCTGGAGTGAAAATGCCGGAGAGACCCAGTACTTC CAWSENAGETQYF
TRBD2 TRBJ2-3 NA 18 TRBV7-9 TGTGCCAGCAGCCCCTCACCACTAGCGTCATTTAGCACAGATACGCAGTATTTT CASSPSPLASFSTDTQYF
TRBD1 TRBJ2-5 NA 13 TRBV6-1 TGTGCCAGCAGAGCTACAGGGGAAGAGACCCAGTACTTC CASRATGEETQYF
NA TRBJ1-2 NA 14 TRBV5-4 TGTGCCAGCAGCTTGGATCCCTTTAACTATGGCTACACCTTC CASSLDPFNYGYTF
TRBD1 TRBJ1-4 NA 19 TRBV4-3 TGCGCCAGCAGCCCCCAATGGACAGGGGGAACGAAGACTAATGAAAAACTGTTTTTT CASSPQWTGGTKTNEKLFF
NA TRBJ2-7 NA 15 TRBV18 TGTGCCAGCTCAGGGCCAGGGGACGGCTCCTACGAGCAGTACTTC CASSGPGDGSYEQYF
NA TRBJ1-5 NA 15 TRBV19 TGTGCCAGTAACCCAGGGAGGGAAGGAGATCAGCCCCAGCATTTT CASNPGREGDQPQHF
TRBD1 TRBJ2-7 NA 14 TRBV29-1 TGCAGCGTTGAGGGGACAGGGGGCCCCTACGAGCAGTACTTC CSVEGTGGPYEQYF
NA TRBJ1-6 NA 15 TRBV6-5 TGTGCCAGCAGCTCCTCGACAGGCCCAAATTCACCCCTCCACTTT CASSSSTGPNSPLHF
TRBD1 TRBJ1-2 NA 15 TRBV11-2 TGTGCCAGCAGCTCGCCGGGACAGGGAGTAGAAGGCTACACCTTC CASSSPGQGVEGYTF
NA TRBJ2-3 NA 14 TRBV7-2 TGTGCCAGCAGCTTCGTGCCGGAGCAAGATACGCAGTATTTT CASSFVPEQDTQYF
TRBD2 TRBJ2-7 NA 15 TRBV28 TGTGCCAGCAGTTCTCTAGCGGGCACCTACTACGAGCAGTACTTC CASSSLAGTYYEQYF
NA TRBJ1-4 few 14 TRBV30 TGTGCCTGGAGTGTCGGGCAGGGTGACGAAAAACTGTTTTTT CAWSVGQGDEKLFF
TRBD1 TRBJ2-1 NA 15 TRBV30 TGTGCCTGGAGTGTTGAGGGGGCCACGGTGGATGAGCAGTTCTTC CAWSVEGATVDEQFF
NA TRBJ2-7 NA 13 TRBV5-1 TGCGCCAGCAGCCACGGGGTCTCCTACGAGCAGTACTTC CASSHGVSYEQYF
TRBD1 TRBJ2-7 once 13 TRBV2 TGTGCCAGCAGTGTCGACAGGGGAGGAGAGCAGTACTTC CASSVDRGGEQYF